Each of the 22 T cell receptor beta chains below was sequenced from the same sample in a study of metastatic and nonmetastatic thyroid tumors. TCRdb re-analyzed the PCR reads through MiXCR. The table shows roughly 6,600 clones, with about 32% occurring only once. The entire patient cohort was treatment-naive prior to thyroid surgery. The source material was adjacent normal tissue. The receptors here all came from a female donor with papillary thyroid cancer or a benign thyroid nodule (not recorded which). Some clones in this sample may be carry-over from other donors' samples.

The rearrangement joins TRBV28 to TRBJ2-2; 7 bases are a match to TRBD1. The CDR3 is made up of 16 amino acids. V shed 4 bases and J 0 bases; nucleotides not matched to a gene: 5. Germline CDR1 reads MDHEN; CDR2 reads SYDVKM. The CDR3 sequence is CASSYLGTANTGELFF. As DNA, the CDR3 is TGTGCCAGCAGTTACCTGGGGACAGCGAACACCGGGGAGCTGTTTTTT.

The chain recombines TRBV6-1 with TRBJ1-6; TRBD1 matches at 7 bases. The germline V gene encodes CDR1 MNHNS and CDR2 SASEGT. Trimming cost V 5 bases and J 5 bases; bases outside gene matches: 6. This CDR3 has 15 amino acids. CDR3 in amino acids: CASSRSDRDNSPLHF. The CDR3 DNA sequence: TGTGCCAGCAGTCGATCTGACAGGGATAATTCACCCCTCCACTTT.

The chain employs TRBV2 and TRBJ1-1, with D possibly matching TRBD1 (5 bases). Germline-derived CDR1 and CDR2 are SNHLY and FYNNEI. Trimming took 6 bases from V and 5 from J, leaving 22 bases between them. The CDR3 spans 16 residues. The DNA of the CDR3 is TGTGCCAGCAGGGAGTGGGGCAGGTCGGGGAATACTGAAGCTTTCTTT. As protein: CASREWGRSGNTEAFF.

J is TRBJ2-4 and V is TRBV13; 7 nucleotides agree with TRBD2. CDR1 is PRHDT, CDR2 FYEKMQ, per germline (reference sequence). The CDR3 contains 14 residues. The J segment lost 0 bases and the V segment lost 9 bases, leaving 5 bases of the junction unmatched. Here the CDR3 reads CARAGELAKNIQYF. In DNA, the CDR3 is TGTGCCAGGGCGGGAGAACTAGCCAAAAACATTCAGTACTTC.

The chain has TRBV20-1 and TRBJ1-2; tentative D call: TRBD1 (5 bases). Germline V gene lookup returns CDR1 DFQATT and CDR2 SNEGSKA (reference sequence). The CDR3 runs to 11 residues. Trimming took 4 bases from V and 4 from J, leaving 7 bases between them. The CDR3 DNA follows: TGCAGTGCTACAGGGATCTATGGCTACACCTTC. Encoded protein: CSATGIYGYTF.

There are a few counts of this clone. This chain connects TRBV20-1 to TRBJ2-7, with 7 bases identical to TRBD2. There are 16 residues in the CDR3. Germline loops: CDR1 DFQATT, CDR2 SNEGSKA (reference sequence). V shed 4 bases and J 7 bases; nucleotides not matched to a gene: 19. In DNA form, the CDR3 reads TGCAGTGCTACTGGCCAGCGGGACTTAATCGAGCGAGAGCAGTACTTC. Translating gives CSATGQRDLIEREQYF.

CDR3 loop: CSAGGPSAGIEQFF. The CDR3 bases are TGCAGTGCCGGGGGTCCTAGCGCCGGAATTGAGCAGTTCTTC. The chain joins TRBV20-1 to TRBJ2-1; D is possibly TRBD2 (6 bases). This CDR3 is built from 14 residues. Germline V gives CDR1 DFQATT, CDR2 SNEGSKA (reference sequence). Deletions cut 6 bases from V and 9 bases from J, with 21 bases between.

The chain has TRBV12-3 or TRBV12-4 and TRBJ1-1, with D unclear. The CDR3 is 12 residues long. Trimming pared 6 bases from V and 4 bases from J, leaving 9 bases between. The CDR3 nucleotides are TGTGCCAGCAGCCCTCTCGGCACTGAAGCTTTCTTT. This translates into CASSPLGTEAFF.

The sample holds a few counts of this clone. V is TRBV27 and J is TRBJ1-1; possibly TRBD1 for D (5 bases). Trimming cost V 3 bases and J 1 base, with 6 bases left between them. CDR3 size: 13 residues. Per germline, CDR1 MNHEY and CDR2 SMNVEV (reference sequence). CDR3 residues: CASSLGGNTEAFF. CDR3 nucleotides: TGTGCCAGCAGTTTGGGGGGGAACACTGAAGCTTTCTTT.

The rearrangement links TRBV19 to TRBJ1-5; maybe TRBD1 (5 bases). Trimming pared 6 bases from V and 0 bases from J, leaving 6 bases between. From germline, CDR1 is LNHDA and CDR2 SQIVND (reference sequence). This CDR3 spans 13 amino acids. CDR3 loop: CASRGVSNQPQHF. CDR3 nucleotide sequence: TGTGCCAGTAGGGGGGTTAGCAATCAGCCCCAGCATTTT.

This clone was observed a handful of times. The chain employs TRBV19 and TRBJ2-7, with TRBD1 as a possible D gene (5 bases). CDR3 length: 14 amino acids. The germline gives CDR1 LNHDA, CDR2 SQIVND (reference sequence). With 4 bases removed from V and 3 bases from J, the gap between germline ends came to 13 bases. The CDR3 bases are TGTGCCAGTAGTAAACGGCAGGGCTTCTACGAGCAGTACTTC. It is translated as CASSKRQGFYEQYF.

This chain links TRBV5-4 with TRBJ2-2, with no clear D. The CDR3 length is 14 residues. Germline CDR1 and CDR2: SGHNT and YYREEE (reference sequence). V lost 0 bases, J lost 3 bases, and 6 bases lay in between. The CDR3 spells CASSLGLDTGELFF. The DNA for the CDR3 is TGTGCCAGCAGCTTGGGGTTGGACACCGGGGAGCTGTTTTTT.

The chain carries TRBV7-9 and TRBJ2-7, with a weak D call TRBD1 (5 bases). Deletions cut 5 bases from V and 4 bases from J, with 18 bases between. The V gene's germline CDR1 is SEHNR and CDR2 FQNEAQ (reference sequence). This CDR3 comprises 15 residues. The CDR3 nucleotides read TGTGCCAGCAGCCCTCTGAATATGGGGCTGTACGAGCAGTACTTC. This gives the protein CASSPLNMGLYEQYF.

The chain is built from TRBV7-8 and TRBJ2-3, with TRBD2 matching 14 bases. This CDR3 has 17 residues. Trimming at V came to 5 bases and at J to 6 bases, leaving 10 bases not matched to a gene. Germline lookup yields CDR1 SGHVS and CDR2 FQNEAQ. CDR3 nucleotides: TGTGCCAGCAGCGTAACCGGGACTAGCGGGAGTTTGGATACGCAGTATTTT. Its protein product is CASSVTGTSGSLDTQYF.

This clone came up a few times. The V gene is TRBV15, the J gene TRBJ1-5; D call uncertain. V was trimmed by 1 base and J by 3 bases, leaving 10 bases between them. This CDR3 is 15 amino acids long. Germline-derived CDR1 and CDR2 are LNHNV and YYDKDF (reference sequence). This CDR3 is CATSRGSTSNQPQHF. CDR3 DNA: TGTGCCACCAGCAGAGGAAGCACATCCAATCAGCCCCAGCATTTT.

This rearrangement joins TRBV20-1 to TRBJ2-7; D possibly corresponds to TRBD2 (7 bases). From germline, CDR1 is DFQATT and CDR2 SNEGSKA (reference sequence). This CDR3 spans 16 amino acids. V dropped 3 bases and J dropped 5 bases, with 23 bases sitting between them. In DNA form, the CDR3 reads TGCAGTGCTAGGTGGGGGCGACTAGCAGACCCCCACGAGCAGTACTTC. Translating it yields CSARWGRLADPHEQYF.

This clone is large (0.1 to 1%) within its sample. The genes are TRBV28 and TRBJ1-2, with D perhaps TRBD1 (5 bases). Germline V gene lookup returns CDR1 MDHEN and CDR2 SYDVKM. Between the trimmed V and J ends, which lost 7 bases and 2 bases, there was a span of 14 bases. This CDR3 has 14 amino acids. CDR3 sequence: CASTRTQANYGYTF. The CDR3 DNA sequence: TGTGCCAGCACACGTACACAGGCCAACTATGGCTACACCTTC.

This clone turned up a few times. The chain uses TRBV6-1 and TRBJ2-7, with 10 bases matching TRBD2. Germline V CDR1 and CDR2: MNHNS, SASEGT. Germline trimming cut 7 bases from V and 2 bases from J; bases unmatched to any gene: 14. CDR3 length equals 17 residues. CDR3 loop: CASTPGLAGEFPYEQYF. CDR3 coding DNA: TGTGCCAGCACCCCCGGTCTAGCGGGAGAGTTTCCCTACGAGCAGTACTTC.

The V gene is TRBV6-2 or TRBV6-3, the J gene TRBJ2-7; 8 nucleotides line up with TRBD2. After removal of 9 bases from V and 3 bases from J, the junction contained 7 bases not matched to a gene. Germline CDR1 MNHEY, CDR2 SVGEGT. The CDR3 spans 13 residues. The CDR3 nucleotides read TGTGCCAGTCTCGGGACTAGTGGCTACGAGCAGTACTTC. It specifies CASLGTSGYEQYF.

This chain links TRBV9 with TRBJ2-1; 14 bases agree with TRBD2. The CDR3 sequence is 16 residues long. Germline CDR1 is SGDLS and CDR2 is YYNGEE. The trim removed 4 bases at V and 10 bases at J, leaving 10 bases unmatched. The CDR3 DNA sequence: TGTGCCAGCAGCCCCGGGGGGACTAGCGGGAGAGGGGAGCAGTTCTTC. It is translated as CASSPGGTSGRGEQFF.

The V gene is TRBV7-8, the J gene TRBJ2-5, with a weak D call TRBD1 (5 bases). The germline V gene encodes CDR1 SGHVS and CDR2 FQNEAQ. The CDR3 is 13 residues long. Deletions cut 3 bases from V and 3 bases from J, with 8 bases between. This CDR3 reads CASSFRTKETQYF. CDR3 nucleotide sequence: TGTGCCAGCAGCTTTAGGACAAAAGAGACCCAGTACTTC. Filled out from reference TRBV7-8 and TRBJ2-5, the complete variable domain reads GAGVSQSPRYKVAKRGQDVALRCDPISGHVSLFWYQQALGQGPEFLTYFQNEAQLDKSGLPSDRFFAERPEGSVSTLKIQRTQQEDSAVYLCASSFRTKETQYFGPGTRLLVL.

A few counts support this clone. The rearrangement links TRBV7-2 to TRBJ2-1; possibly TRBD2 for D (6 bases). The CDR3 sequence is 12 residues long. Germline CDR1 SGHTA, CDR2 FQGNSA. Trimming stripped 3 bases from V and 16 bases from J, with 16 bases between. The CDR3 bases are TGTGCCAGCAGCTTGACTAGTTGGCCCGTTTTCTTC. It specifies CASSLTSWPVFF.